This T cell receptor (beta chain) was obtained from a study of T cells after yellow fever vaccination (dated by TCRdb to the late 2010s). Study-wide context: The SMART-Seq v4 Ultra Low Input RNA kit was used to prepare libraries from fractions with low cell numbers. To follow T-cell clones before and after primary and booster YFV17D yellow fever vaccination, bulk TCR alpha and beta repertoires were sequenced over time. Two healthy male donors, one aged 18 to 30 and one aged 30 to 40 years, were included in the cohort. Blood was collected at multiple timepoints before and after primary and secondary immunization, and bulk PBMC replicates and cell subsets were isolated.

Read against the paper, the sample's treatment or condition label means: live attenuated yellow fever vaccine strain. PBMCs were isolated from peripheral blood using a standard Ficoll-Paque protocol. Epitope-specific CD8 T cells were sorted using a dextramer loaded with the yellow fever NS4B epitope peptide, with anti-CD3 and anti-CD8 staining. TriZol was used to extract RNA from bulk PBMCs, from CD4 and CD8 fractions, and from dextramer-positive and dextramer-negative fractions. Summary of the overall study and its limitations: Most clones expanded after primary vaccination were re-detected after the booster (about 95% of CD4 and approximately 85% of CD8), suggesting broad memory maintenance. Compared with the primary T-cell response, the secondary T-cell response was weaker but faster, peaking on day 5 rather than day 15. Because only a couple of donors were included in the study, the extent to which the findings can be generalized is limited. A small share of clonotypes occurred in both CD4 and CD8 compartments, likely arising from convergent recombination. Computational filtering was required because FACS-sorted repertoires could contain abundant contaminating clonotypes from the bulk population.

This clonotype was counted ten times or more. Base qualities are not recorded, but no much larger clone differs from it by a single base. The germline V gene supplies CDR1 ENHRY and CDR2 SYGVKD. V is clipped by 3 bases and J by 6 bases, and the sequence between their germline boundaries is 17 bases long. From its cysteine to its phenylalanine, the CDR3 spans 15 amino acids. Only the CDR3 DNA is retained, 45 bases long and in frame from the first base. TCR cDNA was made using 5'RACE template switching, a step that added a universal primer site and unique molecular identifiers. cDNA synthesis was primed from both the TCR alpha and TCR beta constant segments. Libraries were amplified in two PCR steps, with sample barcodes and sequencing adapters added in the second step. Libraries were sequenced on Illumina HiSeq 2500 (2x100 bp) or NovaSeq (2x150 bp). Regarding the original processing steps: MIGEC handled demultiplexing of reads and collapsing into UMI consensus sequences, while MiXCR performed V(D)J alignment. Vaccine-responding clonotypes were defined with edgeR using replicate PBMC samples, requiring FDR below 0.01 and a log2 fold change above 5 up to day 15. Bulk clonotypes were assigned CD4 or CD8 identity according to which sequenced CD4 or CD8 repertoire held them at higher abundance. NS4B-specific clonotypes were defined as those at least 10-fold enriched in dextramer-positive over dextramer-negative fractions; CD4-biased clonotypes were excluded. TCRdb's own reprocessing of the public reads used fastp at Q25 and MiXCR and kept productive beta chains. Each record represents a unique CDR3 protein, reported with the most common genes and DNA among its rows. Clone size and V and J calls follow TCRdb, not the original study. In all, the sample holds about 45,000 distinct CDR3 sequences, and approximately 6.3% of those were seen once. The top ten clonotypes cover over 14% of the sample.

Source: CD8+ T cells not binding an NS4B(214-222) dextramer, sorted from PBMCs, taken 45 days after the yellow fever booster vaccination. Per the publication, the cell subset or site label means: NS4B epitope dextramer-negative CD8 T cells. The V and J genes are TRBV10-3 and TRBJ2-5; 6 matching bases give a weak D call of TRBD2. The receptor comes from a man aged 25-45 years who received the YFV17D yellow fever vaccine. The CDR3 has the sequence CAISDLQEGTQTQYF. The nucleotides read TGTGCCATCAGTGATCTGCAGGAGGGTACCCAGACCCAGTACTTC.